This T cell receptor (beta chain) came from a study of cytomegalovirus exposure and HLA in healthy donors. Whole-study findings and limits: Under in vitro conditions, three CMV-associated chains were confirmed as specific for CMV antigens. As a later analysis revealed, the rate of TCR association differed by HLA locus, with DRB1 most and HLA-C fewest. Presence/absence analyses supposed approximately even sequencing depth among donors.

Both 60 Vbeta primers and 13 Jbeta primers went into the PCR. Assay: immunoSEQ multiplex PCR; the TCRdb copy retains only in-frame clones and omits some. The sample yields roughly 99,000 clones, 73% seen once. For this clone: Its antigen is unidentified.

The germline V gene encodes CDR1 MNHEY and CDR2 SMNVEV (reference sequence). The CDR3 is 15 residues long. Trimming cost V 2 bases and J 4 bases, with 14 bases left between them. The sequence was collected from a man younger than 40 in good health and CMV-seronegative. Specimen: PBMCs. The genes are TRBV27 and TRBJ1-1, with D possibly matching TRBD1 (5 bases). The CDR3 region has the DNA TGTGCCAGCAGTTTAGGGGGGGGGTGGACCACTGAAGCTTTCTTT. It codes for CASSLGGGWTTEAFF.